A selection of T cell receptor beta chains follows, all from one sample in a study of blood T cell repertoires in COVID-19. Clones were sequenced by immunoSEQ multiplex PCR, and TCRdb holds only the in-frame ones, with some missing. Among about 480,000 clones listed, about 89% were seen once. Input material: peripheral blood. Every receptor here comes from a woman between 45 and 65 years old with COVID-19, enrolled during active disease. CDR3s include the opening cysteine and the closing phenylalanine or tryptophan. Fields, in order: J gene, clone size, D gene, V gene, CDR3 protein, CDR3 DNA. The D gene is left open where the match is weak. Only part of the rows carry a size: once, few, many, or a class if the clone is expanded.

j_call: TRBJ1-2
clone_size: NA
d_call: TRBD1
v_call: TRBV30
cdr3_aa: CAEGQGGTDYGYTF
cdr3_nt: TGTGCCGAGGGACAGGGAGGGACAGACTATGGCTACACCTTC

j_call: TRBJ2-7
clone_size: NA
d_call: NA
v_call: TRBV10-2
cdr3_aa: CASSETGQYF
cdr3_nt: TGCGCCAGCAGTGAAACAGGGCAGTACTTC

j_call: TRBJ2-5
clone_size: NA
d_call: NA
v_call: TRBV25-1
cdr3_aa: CASSEFGQGRIETQYF
cdr3_nt: TGTGCCAGCAGTGAATTTGGGCAGGGGCGGATAGAGACCCAGTACTTC

j_call: TRBJ2-4
clone_size: NA
d_call: NA
v_call: TRBV27
cdr3_aa: CASSLARGPKNIQYF
cdr3_nt: TGTGCCAGCAGTTTGGCCAGGGGTCCCAAAAACATTCAGTACTTC

j_call: TRBJ2-4
clone_size: NA
d_call: NA
v_call: TRBV19
cdr3_aa: CASSIRESGKNIQYF
cdr3_nt: TGTGCCAGTAGTATTCGGGAGTCGGGGAAAAACATTCAGTACTTC

j_call: TRBJ2-2
clone_size: NA
d_call: TRBD2
v_call: TRBV5-4
cdr3_aa: CASSFSGGAIGELFF
cdr3_nt: TGTGCCAGCAGCTTTAGCGGGGGGGCAATCGGGGAGCTGTTTTTT

j_call: TRBJ2-3
clone_size: NA
d_call: NA
v_call: TRBV19
cdr3_aa: CASSPRGHQIGYF
cdr3_nt: TGTGCCAGTAGTCCCCGGGGACACCAAATCGGGTATTTT

j_call: TRBJ2-3
clone_size: once
d_call: NA
v_call: TRBV30
cdr3_aa: CAWRSRSTDTQYF
cdr3_nt: TGTGCCTGGAGATCCCGTAGCACAGATACGCAGTATTTT

j_call: TRBJ2-7
clone_size: NA
d_call: NA
v_call: TRBV30
cdr3_aa: CAWSVGGTDYEQYF
cdr3_nt: TGTGCCTGGAGTGTAGGAGGGACCGACTACGAGCAGTACTTC

j_call: TRBJ2-3
clone_size: NA
d_call: TRBD2
v_call: TRBV9
cdr3_aa: CASSAHSGASSTDTQYF
cdr3_nt: TGTGCCAGCAGCGCCCATAGCGGGGCCTCTAGCACAGATACGCAGTATTTT

j_call: TRBJ1-1
clone_size: NA
d_call: NA
v_call: TRBV7-3
cdr3_aa: CASSRKPGDTEAFF
cdr3_nt: TGTGCCAGCAGTAGAAAACCCGGGGACACTGAAGCTTTCTTT

j_call: TRBJ1-1
clone_size: NA
d_call: NA
v_call: TRBV25-1
cdr3_aa: CASSGRGITEAFF
cdr3_nt: TGTGCCAGCAGTGGGCGGGGGATAACTGAAGCTTTCTTT

j_call: TRBJ1-1
clone_size: NA
d_call: NA
v_call: TRBV19
cdr3_aa: CASSIGWGETEAFF
cdr3_nt: TGTGCCAGTAGTATAGGGTGGGGGGAAACTGAAGCTTTCTTT

j_call: TRBJ1-2
clone_size: NA
d_call: TRBD1
v_call: TRBV6-5
cdr3_aa: CASTPGGNYGYTF
cdr3_nt: TGTGCCAGCACCCCAGGGGGCAACTATGGCTACACCTTC

j_call: TRBJ1-2
clone_size: NA
d_call: TRBD1
v_call: TRBV30
cdr3_aa: CAWSVQGAGGYTF
cdr3_nt: TGTGCCTGGAGTGTTCAGGGGGCGGGTGGCTACACCTTC

j_call: TRBJ2-1
clone_size: NA
d_call: TRBD2
v_call: TRBV27
cdr3_aa: CASSPNTHLAGAYNEQFF
cdr3_nt: TGTGCCAGCAGTCCGAATACCCATCTAGCGGGGGCCTACAATGAGCAGTTCTTC

j_call: TRBJ1-2
clone_size: NA
d_call: NA
v_call: TRBV19
cdr3_aa: CASSPPGVGYTF
cdr3_nt: TGTGCCAGTAGTCCTCCGGGGGTTGGCTACACCTTC

j_call: TRBJ2-3
clone_size: NA
d_call: NA
v_call: TRBV7-9
cdr3_aa: CASSFGAAGGTDTQYF
cdr3_nt: TGTGCCAGCAGCTTCGGAGCCGCCGGGGGCACAGATACGCAGTATTTT